This note documents a single T cell receptor (beta chain) sequence. Antigen specificity is unknown. The data stem from a study of beta chain features in type 1 diabetes. Findings of the study overall: Lower insertion and higher deletion counts appeared at VDJ junctions in type 1 diabetes patients. It was possible that PCR favored shorter templates, equally so in patients and controls. Relative to healthy donors, patients appeared to have naive, central memory and Treg TCRB repertoires that were more similar. Here, the possible influence of HLA type (on TCRB rearrangement) remained unresolved. Moderately but significantly shorter TCRB CDR3s were found in Type 1 diabetes patients in all four CD4+ subsets.

The germline V and J ends were trimmed by 3 bases and 6 bases, with 14 bases remaining between them. Germline V gene data show CDR1 as MDHEN and CDR2 as SYDVKM. There are 14 residues in the CDR3. Reverse transcribing all isolated RNA meant expressed TCRB transcripts were sequenced. The table came from immunoSEQ multiplex PCR; TCRdb's copy has only in-frame clones and leaves some out. Of under 350,000 clones detected, 24% appear once; the ten largest clones hold roughly 0.011%. The rearrangement links TRBV28 to TRBJ1-2; D might be TRBD1 (5 bases). This TCR was sampled from a woman aged 25-40 years with type 1 diabetes. The sequencing input was naive CD4+ T cells from blood. CDR3 bases: TGTGCCAGCAGTTTTGGGTCAGGGATCAATGGCTACACCTTC. It encodes CASSFGSGINGYTF.